The 11 T cell receptor beta chains in this list originate from one sample, sequenced in a study of cytotoxic CD8 clonotypes in ibrutinib-treated CLL. TCRdb's table, derived via immunoSEQ multiplex PCR, lists solely in-frame clones and lacks some. The table records tens of thousands of clones, over 45% of them present only once. Here the sequenced sample was PBMCs, taken before ibrutinib treatment. Receptors were obtained from a human donor with chronic lymphocytic leukemia.

This clone showed up just a few times. This chain connects TRBV19 to TRBJ1-1; no definite D call. The CDR3 length is 14 residues. V was trimmed by 3 bases and J by 1 base, leaving 9 bases between them. Germline loops: CDR1 LNHDA, CDR2 SQIVND (reference sequence). CDR3 in DNA: TGTGCCAGTAGTATTAGGTTGCCGAACACTGAAGCTTTCTTT. Protein sequence: CASSIRLPNTEAFF.

This clone was recorded once. The chain joins TRBV11-2 to TRBJ2-3; TRBD1 or TRBD2 may be the D gene (5 bases each). Trimming took 5 bases from V and 4 from J, leaving 22 bases between them. Germline V gene sequence: CDR1 SGHAT, CDR2 FQNNGV. The CDR3 extends over 17 amino acids. CDR3 sequence: CASSPTLVGEGADTQYF. CDR3 sequence (DNA): TGTGCCAGCAGCCCCACCTTAGTCGGGGAAGGGGCAGATACGCAGTATTTT.

The gene calls are TRBV18 and TRBJ2-7; 7 bases agree with TRBD1. The J segment lost 3 bases and the V segment lost 2 bases, leaving 4 bases of the junction unmatched. Germline CDR1 reads KGHSH; CDR2 reads LQKENI. This CDR3 contains 14 residues. The DNA for the CDR3 is TGTGCCAGCTCACCAGGGACAGCGGACTACGAGCAGTACTTC. It encodes CASSPGTADYEQYF.

The chain couples TRBV5-1 to TRBJ1-1; D is undetermined. Per germline, CDR1 SGHRS and CDR2 YFSETQ. The CDR3 length is 13 residues. V lost 0 bases, J lost 4 bases, and 7 bases lay in between. The CDR3 region is CASSLVGVTEAFF. The CDR3, as DNA: TGCGCCAGCAGCTTGGTTGGAGTCACTGAAGCTTTCTTT.

The chain combines TRBV7-9 with TRBJ2-1, with 9 bases that match TRBD2. Germline values: CDR1 SEHNR, CDR2 FQNEAQ (reference sequence). V dropped 5 bases and J dropped 4; count of bases not matched to a gene: 12. This CDR3 comprises 17 residues. CDR3 protein: CASSPGQGGGVYNEQFF. The CDR3 coding sequence is TGTGCCAGCAGCCCCGGTCAGGGCGGGGGGGTTTACAATGAGCAGTTCTTC.

CDR3 DNA: TGTGCCAGCAGCTCAGGACAGGGAAAACTGTTTTTT. Amino acids: CASSSGQGKLFF. The chain recombines TRBV5-6 with TRBJ1-4; TRBD1 agrees at 8 bases. The germline CDR1 and CDR2 sequences are SGHDT and YYEEEE. The junction had 2 bases not matched to a gene; V was cut back by 3 bases and J by 10 bases. The CDR3 is 12 amino acids. Filled out from reference TRBV5-6 and TRBJ1-4, the complete variable domain reads DAGVTQSPTHLIKTRGQQVTLRCSPKSGHDTVSWYQQALGQGPQFIFQYYEEEERQRGNFPDRFSGHQFPNYSSELNVNALLLGDSALYLCASSSGQGKLFFGSGTQLSVL.

This chain connects TRBV28 to TRBJ1-4; 9 bases are a match to TRBD1. J lost 4 bases, V lost 5 bases, and 14 bases had no gene match. Germline V lookup: CDR1 MDHEN, CDR2 SYDVKM. The length of the CDR3 is 18 residues. CDR3 sequence: CASSRRTGVFRINEKLFF. CDR3 DNA sequence: TGTGCCAGCAGTCGCCGGACAGGGGTGTTCAGGATTAATGAAAAACTGTTTTTT.

The chain recombines TRBV6-5 with TRBJ1-6; D might be TRBD1 (5 bases). Trimming cost V 0 bases and J 18 bases, with 24 bases left between them. Germline V CDR1 and CDR2: MNHEY, SVGAGI. This CDR3 spans 16 amino acids. CDR3 coding DNA: TGTGCCAGCAGTTACTCGACTTCGCAGGGAAGGATTCACCCCCACTTT. Translation gives CASSYSTSQGRIHPHF.

This clone has a handful of counts. The chain has TRBV7-2 and TRBJ2-7, with 8 nucleotides matching TRBD2. CDR1 and CDR2 from the germline V gene are SGHTA and FQGNSA. CDR3 length equals 14 residues. V lost 1 base, J lost 4 bases, and 3 bases stayed unmatched. The CDR3 loop reads CASSLVGGGYEQYF. The CDR3 DNA reads TGTGCCAGCAGCTTAGTGGGCGGGGGGTACGAGCAGTACTTC.

The gene calls are TRBV6-5 and TRBJ2-7; 7 nucleotides match TRBD1. J gave up 2 bases and V 6 bases, and 7 bases lay outside the gene matches. The CDR3 length is 14 residues. Per germline, CDR1 MNHEY and CDR2 SVGAGI. The CDR3, as DNA: TGTGCCAGCAGACTCTACGGACAGGCCTACGAGCAGTACTTC. Amino acid sequence: CASRLYGQAYEQYF.

Worth noting for this clone: At one end, the junction sequence differs from germline, possibly due to a read error. The CDR3 sequence is CASSLDGAAGANVLTF. The CDR3 DNA is TGTGCTAGCAGCTTAGATGGGGCGGCTGGGGCCAACGTCCTGACTTTC. The chain recombines TRBV7-7 with TRBJ2-6; tentative D call: TRBD1 (5 bases). The CDR3 runs 16 residues. CDR1 is SSHAT, CDR2 FNYEAQ, per germline (reference sequence).